The sequence of this TCR beta chain was determined in a study of graft-versus-host responses after intestinal transplantation. Study details: Uniformly, recipients were administered anti-thymocyte globulin induction with subsequent tacrolimus and steroids for about 3 years.

Per the germline V gene, CDR1 is SGHNT and CDR2 is YENEEA. This CDR3 has 12 amino acids. V lost 1 base to trimming and J lost 13 bases, with 11 bases between them. Study-wide results and caveats: There were GvH clones found in recipient marrow, and some of them appeared first in ileum or blood.

Of note for this clone: As yet, its antigen is unknown.

Sequenced by immunoSEQ multiplex PCR; TCRdb stores in-frame clones only, minus some. The sample has roughly 120,000 clones; 85% to 95% are singletons. The V call is TRBV11-3, the J call TRBJ2-1; the D gene is possibly TRBD2 (6 bases). The sequence was collected from a human donor who received an intestinal transplant. Specimen: unstimulated CD8+ T cells sorted from spleen or lymph node cells, collected before intestinal transplant. The CDR3 reads CASSLGVGRQFF. In nucleotides, the CDR3 is TGTGCCAGCAGCTTAGGAGTCGGGAGACAGTTCTTC.